These T cell receptor beta chains were read from a single sample in a study of shared clonotypes between healthy human individuals. The repertoire was sequenced with immunoSEQ multiplex PCR; TCRdb's copy has only in-frame clones and lacks some. The repertoire has about 2.1 million clones, roughly 93% of them found once; the top ten carry more than 1.5%. Sequenced material: naive CD8+ T cells from PBMCs. These TCRs come from a man in his late teens or twenties in good health. Some clones in this sample may be carry-over from other donors' samples. Each CDR3 is given with its conserved first and last residue. D genes are given only for firm matches. A row's size may be missing; if present it is once, few, many or a size class.

J | D | size | V | DNA | CDR3
TRBJ1-1 | - | - | TRBV5-6 | TGTGCCAGCAGCTTAAACCCGGGAATGAACACTGAAGCTTTCTTT | CASSLNPGMNTEAFF
TRBJ2-7 | TRBD1 | - | TRBV5-5 | TGTGCCAGCAGCTGGACAGGGGATGAGCAGTACTTC | CASSWTGDEQYF
TRBJ2-7 | TRBD1 | once | TRBV13 | TGTGCCAGCAGCTGGGACAGGAGCTCCTACGAGCAGTACTTC | CASSWDRSSYEQYF
TRBJ1-1 | TRBD1 | - | TRBV13 | TGTGCCAGCAGCTTAGGCTCCGAGACAGGGAGGAGCACTGAAGCTTTCTTT | CASSLGSETGRSTEAFF
TRBJ2-2 | - | - | TRBV10-3 | TGTGCCATCAGAAGACAGGCCCTCACGACCGCGAACACCGGGGAGCTGTTTTTT | CAIRRQALTTANTGELFF
TRBJ1-2 | - | - | TRBV19 | TGTGCCACCTCGGGGGCGTATGGCTACACCTTC | CATSGAYGYTF
TRBJ2-1 | - | - | TRBV5-6 | TGTGCCAGCACCGCCCTGAGCTCCTACAATGAGCAGTTCTTC | CASTALSSYNEQFF
TRBJ1-2 | - | - | TRBV5-6 | TGTGCCAGCAGCTTGCGCACCTATGGCTACACCTTC | CASSLRTYGYTF
TRBJ2-1 | - | - | TRBV18 | TGTGCCCCCTCGTCAGCAGCGGGCGGTAGCCAGACCTACAATGAGCAGTTCTTC | CAPSSAAGGSQTYNEQFF
TRBJ1-2 | - | - | TRBV7-9 | TGTGCCAGCAGCTTAGTAGCACGTAGACTGGATGGCTACACCTTC | CASSLVARRLDGYTF
TRBJ2-1 | - | few | TRBV7-9 | TGTGCCAGCAGCCAAGCCTCGGCTTTCAATGAGCAGTTCTTC | CASSQASAFNEQFF
TRBJ2-1 | TRBD2 | - | TRBV4-1 | TGCGCCAGCAGCCAAGCGGGGGGACTAGCGGGGAATGAGCAGTTCTTC | CASSQAGGLAGNEQFF
TRBJ1-2 | TRBD1 | - | TRBV28 | TGTGCCAGCAGGCTAGCCTCGGACAGGGGGGACCCTAACTATGGCTACACCTTC | CASRLASDRGDPNYGYTF
TRBJ2-1 | - | - | TRBV6-6 | TGTGCCAGCAGTGGTAAAAACTCGTACAATGAGCAGTTCTTC | CASSGKNSYNEQFF
TRBJ2-1 | - | once | TRBV7-3 | TGTGCCAGCAGCTTAGTTGCGGGACCCTACAATGAGCAGTTCTTC | CASSLVAGPYNEQFF
TRBJ2-2 | - | - | TRBV5-1 | TGCGCCAGCAGCCCTAAGCAGGGAATTATGGCCGGGGAGCTGTTTTTT | CASSPKQGIMAGELFF
TRBJ2-7 | - | - | TRBV28 | TGTGCCAGCAGTTTGATGGGCCCACCCCCCTACGAGCAGTACTTC | CASSLMGPPPYEQYF
TRBJ2-7 | TRBD2 | - | TRBV4-1 | TGCGCCAGCAGCCCAATAGCGGGAGCGTCTTACGAGCAGTACTTC | CASSPIAGASYEQYF
TRBJ2-5 | TRBD1 | - | TRBV7-9 | TGTGCCAGCAGCTTAAGACAGGGCCAAGAGGCCCAGTACTTC | CASSLRQGQEAQYF
TRBJ1-5 | - | - | TRBV5-4 | TGTGCCAGCAGCTTGGGGGCGGAACCCAATCAGCCCCAGCATTTT | CASSLGAEPNQPQHF
TRBJ1-5 | - | - | TRBV7-9 | TGTGCCAGCAGCTTATCAGGGGCCGAGGATGTTGGTCAGCCCCAGCATTTT | CASSLSGAEDVGQPQHF
TRBJ1-4 | - | - | TRBV27 | TGTGCCAGCAGCCCAAGTGGGGGCTTGGGGGAAAAACTGTTTTTT | CASSPSGGLGEKLFF
TRBJ2-7 | TRBD1 | - | TRBV9 | TGTGCCAGCAGCGTAGGGACAGGCCCCAGATCCTACGAGCAGTACTTC | CASSVGTGPRSYEQYF
TRBJ2-2 | - | - | TRBV16 | TGTGCCAGCAGCCAATCCCGGACAGCCCCCGGGGAGCTGTTTTTT | CASSQSRTAPGELFF
TRBJ1-3 | TRBD1 | - | TRBV19 | TGTGCCACGCTTGCGAGACAGGGCGGAAACACCATATATTTT | CATLARQGGNTIYF
TRBJ2-1 | TRBD2 | - | TRBV11-2 | TGTGCCAGCAGCTTATTATCACGACTAGCGGGAGGGCATGAGCAGTTCTTC | CASSLLSRLAGGHEQFF
TRBJ1-1 | - | - | TRBV15 | TGTGCCACCAGCAGAGACGTCCGGGAGTTGAACACTGAAGCTTTCTTT | CATSRDVRELNTEAFF
TRBJ1-2 | - | - | TRBV28 | TGTGCCAGCACAAGTCCCCCGACAGTCTATGGCTACACCTTC | CASTSPPTVYGYTF
TRBJ2-1 | - | - | TRBV19 | TGTGCCAGTAGTCTGATAAGGACAGTGTACAATGAGCAGTTCTTC | CASSLIRTVYNEQFF
TRBJ1-2 | - | few | TRBV6-1 | TGTGCCAGCAGAGAAAGGGGGTCGGGGAACGGCTACACCTTC | CASRERGSGNGYTF
TRBJ2-3 | TRBD2 | - | TRBV10-2 | TGCGCCAGCAGCGAGGGGGGACTAGCGGGAGAAGGGCAGTATTTT | CASSEGGLAGEGQYF
TRBJ2-2 | - | - | TRBV6-5 | TGTGCCAGCAGCCGGACGGCATCAGGGGCCGGGGAGCTGTTTTTT | CASSRTASGAGELFF
TRBJ1-5 | - | - | TRBV28 | TGTGCCAGCAGATTAGAAGGACCGGCAAGCAATCAGCCCCAGCATTTT | CASRLEGPASNQPQHF